The rows below give T cell receptor beta chains drawn from one sample of a study of shared clonotypes between healthy human individuals. Repertoires were generated with immunoSEQ multiplex PCR, while TCRdb's copy carries only in-frame clones and drops some. Altogether roughly 700,000 clones are present, about 90% being singletons, with the ten largest covering approximately 35%. Sequenced material: memory CD8+ T cells from PBMCs. The receptors come from a man aged 18 to 35 in good health. Some clones in this sample may be carry-over from other donors' samples. Both conserved end residues are part of each CDR3. Each record gives: J gene, clone size, V gene, D gene, CDR3 DNA, CDR3 protein. The D gene is left open where the match is weak. Clone sizes are given selectively: once, few, many, or a class where the clone is expanded.

j_call: TRBJ2-5
clone_size: few
v_call: TRBV9
d_call: TRBD1
cdr3_nt: TGTGCCAGCAGCCCCCATGGAGACAGGGTAGGGGAGACCCAGTACTTC
cdr3_aa: CASSPHGDRVGETQYF

j_call: TRBJ2-5
clone_size: -
v_call: TRBV5-1
d_call: -
cdr3_nt: TGCGCCAGCAGCTGGCCTAAACCGGACGGTCAAGAGACCCAGTACTTC
cdr3_aa: CASSWPKPDGQETQYF

j_call: TRBJ2-7
clone_size: -
v_call: TRBV5-6
d_call: TRBD2
cdr3_nt: TGTGCCAGCAGCTTAGGACTAGGAGCCTACGAGCAGTACTTC
cdr3_aa: CASSLGLGAYEQYF

j_call: TRBJ2-7
clone_size: -
v_call: TRBV13
d_call: TRBD2
cdr3_nt: TGTGCCAGCAGCCCCAACCTCGGGGGGGTGGGCTACGAGCAGTACTTC
cdr3_aa: CASSPNLGGVGYEQYF

j_call: TRBJ2-7
clone_size: -
v_call: TRBV5-4
d_call: -
cdr3_nt: TGTGCCAGCAGCTATAATGCCTACGAGCAGTACTTC
cdr3_aa: CASSYNAYEQYF

j_call: TRBJ1-1
clone_size: -
v_call: TRBV7-3
d_call: -
cdr3_nt: TGTGCCAGCAGCTTAATGGGTGTCGTTTCAGGGAACACTGAAGCTTTCTTT
cdr3_aa: CASSLMGVVSGNTEAFF

j_call: TRBJ1-2
clone_size: -
v_call: TRBV7-2
d_call: -
cdr3_nt: TGTGCCAGCAGCTATATGGGGGGTGCGGGTGGCTACACCTTC
cdr3_aa: CASSYMGGAGGYTF

j_call: TRBJ2-7
clone_size: -
v_call: TRBV11-2
d_call: TRBD2
cdr3_nt: TGTGCCAGCAGCCATTGGACTAGCGTTTCCTACGAGCAGTACTTC
cdr3_aa: CASSHWTSVSYEQYF

j_call: TRBJ1-2
clone_size: -
v_call: TRBV19
d_call: TRBD1
cdr3_nt: TGTGCCAGTAGTATGGCCCGACAGGGCGTCCCTAACTATGGCTACACCTTC
cdr3_aa: CASSMARQGVPNYGYTF

j_call: TRBJ2-2
clone_size: -
v_call: TRBV28
d_call: -
cdr3_nt: TGTGCCAGCAGTTTGTTCTATTTTTCGGCACTAGGGGGATTTACGGACACCGGGGAGCTGTTTTTT
cdr3_aa: CASSLFYFSALGGFTDTGELFF

j_call: TRBJ2-7
clone_size: -
v_call: TRBV11-2
d_call: -
cdr3_nt: TGTGCCAGCAGCTCTTTCAGCGGACCTCCCTACGAGCAGTACTTC
cdr3_aa: CASSSFSGPPYEQYF

j_call: TRBJ1-2
clone_size: -
v_call: TRBV28
d_call: -
cdr3_nt: TGTGCCAGCACCGTTCCGGGAACGGAGCACTATGGCTACACCTTC
cdr3_aa: CASTVPGTEHYGYTF

j_call: TRBJ2-7
clone_size: -
v_call: TRBV6-4
d_call: -
cdr3_nt: TGTGCCAGCAGGTATGATATCTACGAGCAGTACTTC
cdr3_aa: CASRYDIYEQYF

j_call: TRBJ2-1
clone_size: -
v_call: TRBV10-2
d_call: TRBD2
cdr3_nt: TGCGCCAGCAGTCTCCTAGCGGAGTACAATGAGCAGTTCTTC
cdr3_aa: CASSLLAEYNEQFF

j_call: TRBJ2-3
clone_size: -
v_call: TRBV9
d_call: TRBD1
cdr3_nt: TGTGCCAGCAGCGTCAAGCCCCCGGGACAGGGTACAGATACGCAGTATTTT
cdr3_aa: CASSVKPPGQGTDTQYF

j_call: TRBJ1-5
clone_size: -
v_call: TRBV9
d_call: -
cdr3_nt: TGTGCCAGCAACGCACTTGGAGGGAATCAGCCCCAGCATTTT
cdr3_aa: CASNALGGNQPQHF

j_call: TRBJ2-7
clone_size: -
v_call: TRBV2
d_call: -
cdr3_nt: TGTGCCAGCAGTGAGGTCGACGAGCAGTACTTC
cdr3_aa: CASSEVDEQYF

j_call: TRBJ1-2
clone_size: -
v_call: TRBV6-5
d_call: TRBD1
cdr3_nt: TGTGCCAGCAGTTACGGAATGGGACAGACTAGTGGCTACACCTTC
cdr3_aa: CASSYGMGQTSGYTF

j_call: TRBJ2-7
clone_size: -
v_call: TRBV14
d_call: -
cdr3_nt: TGTGCCAGCAGCCTTTTCGGGGTTAGCTCCTACGAGCAGTACTTC
cdr3_aa: CASSLFGVSSYEQYF

j_call: TRBJ2-7
clone_size: -
v_call: TRBV28
d_call: TRBD1
cdr3_nt: TGTGCCAGCAGGGACCGGGACAGGGGATCCTACGAGCAGTACTTC
cdr3_aa: CASRDRDRGSYEQYF

j_call: TRBJ2-7
clone_size: -
v_call: TRBV29-1
d_call: -
cdr3_nt: TGCAGCGTTGAAGGGAACCCCAGGGGAAGGGGACGCGAGCAGTACTTC
cdr3_aa: CSVEGNPRGRGREQYF

j_call: TRBJ1-1
clone_size: few
v_call: TRBV19
d_call: -
cdr3_nt: TGTGCCAGTAGTATAGGTGTGGAGGGTTATTGGGGTAGAAACACTGAAGCTTTCTTT
cdr3_aa: CASSIGVEGYWGRNTEAFF

j_call: TRBJ2-7
clone_size: many
v_call: TRBV10-3
d_call: TRBD1
cdr3_nt: TGTGCCATCAGTGAGTCCTACAGGGGGCGGTTGGTTGAGCAGTACTTC
cdr3_aa: CAISESYRGRLVEQYF

j_call: TRBJ2-1
clone_size: -
v_call: TRBV5-1
d_call: -
cdr3_nt: TGCGCCAGCAGCTTGGTGGTTAACGCCGACAATGAGCAGTTCTTC
cdr3_aa: CASSLVVNADNEQFF

j_call: TRBJ1-5
clone_size: -
v_call: TRBV7-9
d_call: TRBD1
cdr3_nt: TGTGCCAGCAGCTCCTCTAGGGGGCCCAGCAATCAGCCCCAGCATTTT
cdr3_aa: CASSSSRGPSNQPQHF

j_call: TRBJ2-5
clone_size: once
v_call: TRBV27
d_call: -
cdr3_nt: TGTGCCAGCAGTTTACATAGGGGGACCCAGTACTTC
cdr3_aa: CASSLHRGTQYF

j_call: TRBJ2-1
clone_size: -
v_call: TRBV19
d_call: TRBD2
cdr3_nt: TGTGCCAGTAGTGGCCGGGACTACTACAATGAGCAGTTCTTC
cdr3_aa: CASSGRDYYNEQFF

j_call: TRBJ1-2
clone_size: -
v_call: TRBV27
d_call: TRBD1
cdr3_nt: TGTGCCAGCAGCCGGACAGGGAACTATGGCTACACCTTC
cdr3_aa: CASSRTGNYGYTF

j_call: TRBJ2-5
clone_size: -
v_call: TRBV27
d_call: -
cdr3_nt: TGTGCCAGCAGTTTCACCCAGACCCAAGAGACCCAGTACTTC
cdr3_aa: CASSFTQTQETQYF

j_call: TRBJ1-5
clone_size: -
v_call: TRBV28
d_call: TRBD1
cdr3_nt: TGTGCCAGCAGGATAGACAGGGCTCAGCCCCAGCATTTT
cdr3_aa: CASRIDRAQPQHF

j_call: TRBJ1-1
clone_size: -
v_call: TRBV6-5
d_call: -
cdr3_nt: TGTGCCAGCAGTGACTGGAAGAATGAAGCTTTCTTT
cdr3_aa: CASSDWKNEAFF

j_call: TRBJ1-2
clone_size: -
v_call: TRBV28
d_call: -
cdr3_nt: TGTGCCAGCAGTTTAGTGACTCTCTCAGGATATGGCTACACCTTC
cdr3_aa: CASSLVTLSGYGYTF

j_call: TRBJ2-1
clone_size: once
v_call: TRBV4-1
d_call: TRBD2
cdr3_nt: TGCGCCAGCAGCCAAGGGCGGGAGAGCTACAATGAGCAGTTCTTC
cdr3_aa: CASSQGRESYNEQFF

j_call: TRBJ2-3
clone_size: -
v_call: TRBV27
d_call: TRBD2
cdr3_nt: TGTGCCAGCAGTTTATCGAGCGGGAGAATGCTAGATACGCAGTATTTT
cdr3_aa: CASSLSSGRMLDTQYF

j_call: TRBJ2-7
clone_size: -
v_call: TRBV28
d_call: -
cdr3_nt: TGTGCCAGCAGTTTTGGTCAGGGGTTCTCCTACGAGCAGTACTTC
cdr3_aa: CASSFGQGFSYEQYF

j_call: TRBJ2-3
clone_size: -
v_call: TRBV5-1
d_call: -
cdr3_nt: TGCGCCAGCAGCTTGGCACGGGGACCCCGGTATACGCAGTATTTT
cdr3_aa: CASSLARGPRYTQYF

j_call: TRBJ2-1
clone_size: -
v_call: TRBV7-9
d_call: TRBD2
cdr3_nt: TGTGCCAGCAGCTTAGCGAGCGGGAGCTCCTACAATGAGCAGTTCTTC
cdr3_aa: CASSLASGSSYNEQFF

j_call: TRBJ1-2
clone_size: -
v_call: TRBV9
d_call: -
cdr3_nt: TGTGCCAGCAGCTCCCCCAAAGGGGGGCGGGCTAACTATGGCTACACCTTC
cdr3_aa: CASSSPKGGRANYGYTF

j_call: TRBJ2-2
clone_size: -
v_call: TRBV11-2
d_call: -
cdr3_nt: TGTGCCAGCAGGTCAGGGGACTGGTCCGGGGAGCTGTTTTTT
cdr3_aa: CASRSGDWSGELFF

j_call: TRBJ2-1
clone_size: -
v_call: TRBV10-3
d_call: TRBD2
cdr3_nt: TGTGCCATCGAGAATAGCGGGAGTCCTAACTACAATGAGCAGTTCTTC
cdr3_aa: CAIENSGSPNYNEQFF

j_call: TRBJ1-2
clone_size: -
v_call: TRBV11-2
d_call: -
cdr3_nt: TGTGCCAGCAGCTCACTTGGGGCAGGAGGGAACTCTAACTATGGCTACACCTTC
cdr3_aa: CASSSLGAGGNSNYGYTF

j_call: TRBJ1-2
clone_size: -
v_call: TRBV7-2
d_call: -
cdr3_nt: TGTGCCAGCAGCTTAGCTCTGCCTGGCTACACCTTC
cdr3_aa: CASSLALPGYTF

j_call: TRBJ2-7
clone_size: many
v_call: TRBV20-1
d_call: -
cdr3_nt: TGCAGTGCTAGCCCGGGCTACGAGCAGTACTTC
cdr3_aa: CSASPGYEQYF

j_call: TRBJ2-7
clone_size: -
v_call: TRBV19
d_call: TRBD2
cdr3_nt: TGTGCCGGACATAAGCGGGAGCGAACCTACGAGCAGTACTTC
cdr3_aa: CAGHKRERTYEQYF